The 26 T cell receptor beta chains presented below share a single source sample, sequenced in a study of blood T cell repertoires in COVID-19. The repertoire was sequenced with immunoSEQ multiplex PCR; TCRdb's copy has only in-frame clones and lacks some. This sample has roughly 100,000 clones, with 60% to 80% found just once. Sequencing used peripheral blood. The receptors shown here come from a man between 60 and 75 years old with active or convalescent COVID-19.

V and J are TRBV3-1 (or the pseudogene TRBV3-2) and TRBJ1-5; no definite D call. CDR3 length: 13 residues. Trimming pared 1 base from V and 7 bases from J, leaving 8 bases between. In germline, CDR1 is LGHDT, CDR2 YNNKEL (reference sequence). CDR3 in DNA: TGTGCCAGCAGCCAAGGGAGATGGCAGCCCCAGCATTTT. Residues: CASSQGRWQPQHF.

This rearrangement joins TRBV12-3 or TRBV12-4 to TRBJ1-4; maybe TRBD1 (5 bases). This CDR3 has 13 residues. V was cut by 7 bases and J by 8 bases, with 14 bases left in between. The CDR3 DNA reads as TGTGCCAGCACCTTGGGGCTGGGGGAAAAACTGTTTTTT. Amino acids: CASTLGLGEKLFF.

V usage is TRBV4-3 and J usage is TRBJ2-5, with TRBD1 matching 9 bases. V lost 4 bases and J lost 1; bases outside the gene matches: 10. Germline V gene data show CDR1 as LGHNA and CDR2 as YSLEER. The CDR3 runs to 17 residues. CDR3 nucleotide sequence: TGCGCCAGCAGCCGCCGGACAGGGGCCCTAATCCAAGAGACCCAGTACTTC. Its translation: CASSRRTGALIQETQYF.

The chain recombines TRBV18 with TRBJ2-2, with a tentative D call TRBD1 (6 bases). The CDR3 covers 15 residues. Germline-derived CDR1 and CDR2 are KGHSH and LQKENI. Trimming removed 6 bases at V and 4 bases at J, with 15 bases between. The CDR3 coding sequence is TGTGCCAGCTCCGAGACGGACAGCTCCACCGGGGAGCTGTTTTTT. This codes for CASSETDSSTGELFF.

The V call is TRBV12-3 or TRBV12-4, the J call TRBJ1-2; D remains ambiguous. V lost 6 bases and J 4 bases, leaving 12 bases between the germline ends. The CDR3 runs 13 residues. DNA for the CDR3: TGTGCCAGCAGCCGAGGACTCAGCTATGGCTACACCTTC. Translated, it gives CASSRGLSYGYTF.

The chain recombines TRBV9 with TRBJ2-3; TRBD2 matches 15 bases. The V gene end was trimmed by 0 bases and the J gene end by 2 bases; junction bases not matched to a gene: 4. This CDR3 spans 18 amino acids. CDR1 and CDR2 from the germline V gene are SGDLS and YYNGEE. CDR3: CASSVEGLAGGLTDTQYF. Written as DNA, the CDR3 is TGTGCCAGCAGCGTAGAGGGACTAGCGGGAGGTCTCACAGATACGCAGTATTTT.

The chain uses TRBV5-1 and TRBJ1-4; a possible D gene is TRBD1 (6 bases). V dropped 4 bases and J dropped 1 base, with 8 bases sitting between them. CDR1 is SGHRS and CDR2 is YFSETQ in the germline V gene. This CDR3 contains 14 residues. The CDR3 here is CASSLRGTNEKLFF. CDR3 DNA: TGCGCCAGCAGCCTCAGGGGAACTAATGAAAAACTGTTTTTT. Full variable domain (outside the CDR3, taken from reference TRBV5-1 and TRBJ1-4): KAGVTQTPRYLIKTRGQQVTLSCSPISGHRSVSWYQQTPGQGLQFLFEYFSETQRNKGNFPGRFSGRQFSNSRSEMNVSTLELGDSALYLCASSLRGTNEKLFFGSGTQLSVL.

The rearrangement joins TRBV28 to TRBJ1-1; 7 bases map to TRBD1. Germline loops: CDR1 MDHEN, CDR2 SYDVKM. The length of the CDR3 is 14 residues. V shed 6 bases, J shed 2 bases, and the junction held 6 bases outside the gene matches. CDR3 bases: TGTGCCAGCAGCGAACAGGGGAGAAACACTGAAGCTTTCTTT. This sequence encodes CASSEQGRNTEAFF.

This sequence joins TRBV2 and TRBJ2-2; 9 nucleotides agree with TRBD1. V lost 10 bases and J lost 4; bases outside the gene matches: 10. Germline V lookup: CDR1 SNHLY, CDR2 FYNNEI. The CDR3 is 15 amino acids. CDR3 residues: CAIQGTGKGTGELFF. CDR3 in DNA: TGTGCCATACAGGGGACAGGGAAGGGCACCGGGGAGCTGTTTTTT.

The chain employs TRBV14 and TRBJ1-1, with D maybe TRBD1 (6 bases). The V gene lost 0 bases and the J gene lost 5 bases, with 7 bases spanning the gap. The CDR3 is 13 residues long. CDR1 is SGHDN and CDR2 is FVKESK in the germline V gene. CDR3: CASSQDRGTEAFF. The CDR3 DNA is TGTGCCAGCAGCCAAGACAGGGGTACTGAAGCTTTCTTT.

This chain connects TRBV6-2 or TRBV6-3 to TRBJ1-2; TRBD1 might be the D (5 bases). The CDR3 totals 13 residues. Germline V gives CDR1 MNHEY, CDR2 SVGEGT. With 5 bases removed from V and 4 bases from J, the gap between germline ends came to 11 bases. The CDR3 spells CASSPREPYGYTF. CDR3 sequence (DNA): TGTGCCAGCAGTCCCAGGGAACCCTATGGCTACACCTTC.

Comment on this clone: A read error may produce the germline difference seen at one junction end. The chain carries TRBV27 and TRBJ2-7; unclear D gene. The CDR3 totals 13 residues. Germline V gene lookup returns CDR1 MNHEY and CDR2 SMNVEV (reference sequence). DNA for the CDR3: TGTGCCAGCAGTCTATCTAGTTACCACGAGCAGTACTTC. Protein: CASSLSSYHEQYF.

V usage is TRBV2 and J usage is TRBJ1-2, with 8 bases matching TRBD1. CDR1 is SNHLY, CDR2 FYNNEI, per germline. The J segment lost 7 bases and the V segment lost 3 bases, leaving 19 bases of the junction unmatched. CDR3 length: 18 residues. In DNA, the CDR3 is TGTGCCAGCAGTGATCCTTACATAAGACAGGGGCCGGACGGTGGCTACACCTTC. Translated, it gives CASSDPYIRQGPDGGYTF.

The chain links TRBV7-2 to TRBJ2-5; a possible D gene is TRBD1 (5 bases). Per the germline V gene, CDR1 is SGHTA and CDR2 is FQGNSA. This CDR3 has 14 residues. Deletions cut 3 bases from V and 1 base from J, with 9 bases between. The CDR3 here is CASSFGHTQETQYF. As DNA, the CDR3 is TGTGCCAGCAGCTTTGGACATACCCAAGAGACCCAGTACTTC.

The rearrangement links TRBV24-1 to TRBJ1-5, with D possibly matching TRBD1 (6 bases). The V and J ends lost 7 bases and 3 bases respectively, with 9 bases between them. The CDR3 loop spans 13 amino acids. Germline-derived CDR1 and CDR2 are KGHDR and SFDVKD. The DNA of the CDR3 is TGTGCCACCAGCTACAGGGACAATCAGCCCCAGCATTTT. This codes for CATSYRDNQPQHF.

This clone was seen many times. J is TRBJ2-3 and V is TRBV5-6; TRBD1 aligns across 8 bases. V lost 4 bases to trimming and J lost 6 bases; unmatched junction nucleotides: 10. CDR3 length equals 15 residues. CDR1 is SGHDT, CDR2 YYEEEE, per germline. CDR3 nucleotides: TGTGCCAGCAGCCCTCGGGGCAGGGGGCGGGATACGCAGTATTTT. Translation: CASSPRGRGRDTQYF.

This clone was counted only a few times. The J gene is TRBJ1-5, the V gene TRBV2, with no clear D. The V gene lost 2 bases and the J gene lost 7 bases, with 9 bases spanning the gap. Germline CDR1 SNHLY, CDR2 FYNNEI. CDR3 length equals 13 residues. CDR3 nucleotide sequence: TGTGCCAGCAGTGAACCAGCCAGGCAGCCCCAGCATTTT. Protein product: CASSEPARQPQHF.

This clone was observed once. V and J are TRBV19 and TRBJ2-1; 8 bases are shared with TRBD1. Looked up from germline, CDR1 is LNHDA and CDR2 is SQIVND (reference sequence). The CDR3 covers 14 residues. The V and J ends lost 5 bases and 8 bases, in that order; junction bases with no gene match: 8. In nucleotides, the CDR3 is TGTGCCAGTAGTGGTGAGGGACAGGTTGATGAGCAGTTCTTC. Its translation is CASSGEGQVDEQFF.

The CDR3 region is CATSFSVGRAPNEQFF. CDR3 nucleotides: TGTGCCACCAGCTTTTCGGTTGGCAGGGCTCCCAATGAGCAGTTCTTC. The V call is TRBV15, the J call TRBJ2-1; possible D gene TRBD1, 5 bases. With 5 bases removed from V and 6 bases from J, the gap between germline ends came to 20 bases. The germline gives CDR1 LNHNV, CDR2 YYDKDF (reference sequence). The CDR3 sequence is 16 residues long.

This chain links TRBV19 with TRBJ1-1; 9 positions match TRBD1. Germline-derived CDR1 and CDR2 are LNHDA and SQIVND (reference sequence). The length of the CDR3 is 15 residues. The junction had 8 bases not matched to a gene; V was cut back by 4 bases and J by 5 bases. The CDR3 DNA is TGTGCCAGTAGTACCCAAGGGACAGGGAGGACTGAAGCTTTCTTT. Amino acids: CASSTQGTGRTEAFF. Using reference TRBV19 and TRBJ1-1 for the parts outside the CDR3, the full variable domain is DGGITQSPKYLFRKEGQNVTLSCEQNLNHDAMYWYRQDPGQGLRLIYYSQIVNDFQKGDIAEGYSVSREKKESFPLTVTSAQKNPTAFYLCASSTQGTGRTEAFFGQGTRLTVV.

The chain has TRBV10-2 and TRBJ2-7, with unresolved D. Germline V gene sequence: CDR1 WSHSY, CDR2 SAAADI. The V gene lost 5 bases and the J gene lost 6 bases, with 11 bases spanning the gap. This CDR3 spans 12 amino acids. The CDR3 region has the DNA TGCGCCAGCAGTATGGTTCCCAGCGAGCAGTACGTC. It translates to CASSMVPSEQYV.

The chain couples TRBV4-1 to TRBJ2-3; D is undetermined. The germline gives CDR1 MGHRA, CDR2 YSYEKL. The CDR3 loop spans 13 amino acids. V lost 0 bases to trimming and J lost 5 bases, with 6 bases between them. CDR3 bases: TGCGCCAGCAGCCAAGATCGTCGAGATACGCAGTATTTT. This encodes CASSQDRRDTQYF.

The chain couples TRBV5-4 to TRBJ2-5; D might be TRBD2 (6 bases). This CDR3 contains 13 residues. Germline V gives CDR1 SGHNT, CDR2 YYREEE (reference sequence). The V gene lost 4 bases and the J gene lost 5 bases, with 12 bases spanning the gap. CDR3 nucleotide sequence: TGTGCCAGCAGCCCCGGAGGAGGGGAGACCCAGTACTTC. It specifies CASSPGGGETQYF. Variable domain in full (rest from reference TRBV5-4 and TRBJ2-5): ETGVTQSPTHLIKTRGQQVTLRCSSQSGHNTVSWYQQALGQGPQFIFQYYREEENGRGNFPPRFSGLQFPNYSSELNVNALELDDSALYLCASSPGGGETQYFGPGTRLLVL.

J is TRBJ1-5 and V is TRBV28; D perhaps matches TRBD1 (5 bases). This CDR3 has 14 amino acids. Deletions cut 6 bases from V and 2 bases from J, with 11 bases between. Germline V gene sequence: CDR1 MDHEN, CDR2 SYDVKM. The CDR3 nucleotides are TGTGCCAGCAGCAGAGCGGGGGGCAATCAGCCCCAGCATTTT. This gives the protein CASSRAGGNQPQHF. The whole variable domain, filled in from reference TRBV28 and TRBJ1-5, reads DVKVTQSSRYLVKRTGEKVFLECVQDMDHENMFWYRQDPGLGLRLIYFSYDVKMKEKGDIPEGYSVSREKKERFSLILESASTNQTSMYLCASSRAGGNQPQHFGDGTRLSIL.

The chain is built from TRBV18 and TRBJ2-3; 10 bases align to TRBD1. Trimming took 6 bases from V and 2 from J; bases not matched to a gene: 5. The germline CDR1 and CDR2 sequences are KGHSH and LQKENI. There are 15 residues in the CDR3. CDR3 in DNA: TGTGCCAGCTCGCGGGACAGGGGACCCACAGATACGCAGTATTTT. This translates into CASSRDRGPTDTQYF.

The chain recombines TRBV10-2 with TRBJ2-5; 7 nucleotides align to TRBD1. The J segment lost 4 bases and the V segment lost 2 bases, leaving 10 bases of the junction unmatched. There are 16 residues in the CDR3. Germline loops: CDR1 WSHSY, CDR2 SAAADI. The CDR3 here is CASSERPGGKPETQYF. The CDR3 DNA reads TGCGCCAGCAGTGAGAGGCCAGGGGGAAAGCCAGAGACCCAGTACTTC.